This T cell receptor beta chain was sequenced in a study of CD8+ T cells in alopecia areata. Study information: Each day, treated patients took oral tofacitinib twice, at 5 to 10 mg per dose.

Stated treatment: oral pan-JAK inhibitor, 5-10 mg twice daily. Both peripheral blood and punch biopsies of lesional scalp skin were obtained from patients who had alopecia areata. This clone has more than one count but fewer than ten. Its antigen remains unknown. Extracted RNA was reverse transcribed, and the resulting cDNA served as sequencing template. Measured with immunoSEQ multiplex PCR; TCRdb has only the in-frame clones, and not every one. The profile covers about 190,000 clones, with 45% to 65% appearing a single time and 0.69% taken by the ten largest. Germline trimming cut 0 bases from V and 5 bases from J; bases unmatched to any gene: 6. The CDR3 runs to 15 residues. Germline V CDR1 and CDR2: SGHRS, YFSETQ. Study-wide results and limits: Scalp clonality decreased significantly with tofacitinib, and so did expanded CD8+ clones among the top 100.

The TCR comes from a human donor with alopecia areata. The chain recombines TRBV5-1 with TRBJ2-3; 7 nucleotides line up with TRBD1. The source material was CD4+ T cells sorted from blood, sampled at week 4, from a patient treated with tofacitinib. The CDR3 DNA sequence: TGCGCCAGCAGCTTGGGCGACAGGGAATTAGATACGCAGTATTTT. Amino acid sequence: CASSLGDRELDTQYF.